A single T cell receptor beta chain is shown here with its context. Antigen: not known. The method was immunoSEQ multiplex PCR; TCRdb's version includes in-frame clones alone and lacks a portion of them. The sample carries tens of thousands of clones, roughly nine tenths recorded once. These data are taken from a study of OX40 agonist ivuxolimab in advanced cancers. Study as a whole: Patients were dosed intravenously with ivuxolimab at 0.01 to 10 mg/kg every 2 weeks. It was permissible to have had prior anti-PD-1, anti-PD-L1 or anti-CTLA-4 therapy, and around 40% had some. General study points: The study did not work out the antigen specificity of the expanded peripheral T cells.

This CDR3 has 14 residues. Germline V gives CDR1 SNHLY, CDR2 FYNNEI. Deletions cut 0 bases from V and 5 bases from J, with 10 bases between. Cycle 7 day 1, cycle 4 day 1, and baseline were the timepoints at which blood was sampled. The sequence derives from an adult with an advanced solid tumor such as melanoma, head and neck, liver or kidney cancer. The chain joins TRBV2 to TRBJ1-2, with D possibly TRBD1 on 5 matching bases. Material: CD4+ or CD8+ T cells sorted from blood, obtained in a trial of the OX40 agonist ivuxolimab. The CDR3 coding sequence is TGTGCCAGCAGTGAAGCAGGGGACGGATATGGCTACACCTTC. Protein sequence: CASSEAGDGYGYTF.